The rows below give T cell receptor beta chains drawn from one sample of a study of blood T cell repertoires in COVID-19. TCRdb's table, derived via immunoSEQ multiplex PCR, lists solely in-frame clones and lacks some. This repertoire shows about 110,000 clones, 88% found once; its top ten account for about 1%. The sample consisted of peripheral blood. All receptors derive from a woman between 50 and 59 years old with active or convalescent COVID-19. CDR3s include the opening cysteine and the closing phenylalanine or tryptophan. Each record gives: clone size, V gene, J gene, D gene, CDR3 DNA, CDR3 protein. The D gene is left open where the match is weak. Rows give clone size only sometimes, using once, few, many, or a class for an expanded clone.

>.|TRBV6-4|TRBJ2-1|TRBD2
TGTGCCAGCAGTGACGCCACTAGCGGGGACACTGAGCAGTTCTTC
CASSDATSGDTEQFF
>.|TRBV9|TRBJ2-1|TRBD2
TGTGCCAGCAGCGAGCGGGAGGGGGCCTACAATGAGCAGTTCTTC
CASSEREGAYNEQFF
>few|TRBV29-1|TRBJ2-1|.
TGCAGCGTTGAAGATCCTGGCAGGCATACCTACAATGAGCAGTTCTTC
CSVEDPGRHTYNEQFF
>.|TRBV25-1|TRBJ1-5|.
TGTGCCAGCAGTGAATACGGGGGTCAGCCCCAGCATTTT
CASSEYGGQPQHF
>.|TRBV7-2|TRBJ2-7|.
TGTGCCAGCAGCCCCCAGGGCCACGAGCAGTACTTC
CASSPQGHEQYF
>.|TRBV19|TRBJ1-5|.
TGTGCCAGTAGCCAAGACAGGTTTGGCCGTCAGCCCCAGCATTTT
CASSQDRFGRQPQHF
>.|TRBV7-2|TRBJ1-2|.
TGTGCCAGCAGCTTGAGGGTAGCTAACTATGGCTACACCTTC
CASSLRVANYGYTF
>.|TRBV5-1|TRBJ2-7|.
TGCGCCAGCAGGATTGACAGCAACGAGCAGTACTTC
CASRIDSNEQYF
>.|TRBV7-2|TRBJ1-2|.
TGTGCCAGCAGCTCCTTTTCGTCACGATCGGATGGCTACACCTTC
CASSSFSSRSDGYTF
>.|TRBV4-3|TRBJ2-7|TRBD1
TGCGCCAGCAGCCAAGCATACACGCGAGGGGACAGCGAGCAGTACTTC
CASSQAYTRGDSEQYF
>.|TRBV7-8|TRBJ2-2|.
TGTGCCAGCAGCCCAGCCAGGGGTTTGGGCACCGGGGAGCTGTTTTTT
CASSPARGLGTGELFF
>few|TRBV4-3|TRBJ2-6|.
TGCGCCAGCAGCCAAGAGCAGGGGAGAGGGGCCAACGTCCTGACTTTC
CASSQEQGRGANVLTF
>.|TRBV3-1/TRBV3-2|TRBJ2-4|.
TGTGCCAGCTCTCCCGACATAAACATTCAGTACTTC
CASSPDINIQYF
>.|TRBV3-1/TRBV3-2|TRBJ1-1|.
TGTGCCAGCAGCAACGGGGGGTTAGGCACTGAAGCTTTCTTT
CASSNGGLGTEAFF
>.|TRBV5-5|TRBJ2-3|TRBD2
TGTGCCAGCAGCTACCGGCCGACTAGCGGGATCAGCACAGATACGCAGTATTTT
CASSYRPTSGISTDTQYF
>.|TRBV28|TRBJ2-1|TRBD2
TGTGCCAGCGGGGCAGCGGGAGGCACCTACAATGAGCAGTTCTTC
CASGAAGGTYNEQFF
>.|TRBV7-9|TRBJ1-6|.
TGTGCCAGCAGCGGAAGGGGCGACACAACCTATAATTCACCCCTCCACTTT
CASSGRGDTTYNSPLHF
>.|TRBV9|TRBJ1-2|.
TGTGCCAGCAGCGTAGGGTCCGGGAGGAATGGCTACACCTTC
CASSVGSGRNGYTF
>.|TRBV19|TRBJ2-1|TRBD2
TGTGCCAGTAGTACGGGGGGAGGGAGCTCCTACAATGAGCAGTTCTTC
CASSTGGGSSYNEQFF
>.|TRBV6-5|TRBJ2-2|.
TGTGCCAGCAATAGCCCGGCCGGGGAGCTGTTTTTT
CASNSPAGELFF
>.|TRBV16|TRBJ2-7|.
TGTGCCAGCACGACTTCCATGGGCGAGCAGTACTTC
CASTTSMGEQYF
>.|TRBV30|TRBJ2-7|TRBD1
TGTGCCTGGGAGGGGGCCGGGACAGGGTCCTACGAGCAGTACTTC
CAWEGAGTGSYEQYF
>.|TRBV9|TRBJ2-7|.
TGTGCCAGCAGTCCTGGGCTTACCCCCTACGAGCAGTACTTC
CASSPGLTPYEQYF
>.|TRBV24-1|TRBJ2-5|.
TGTGCCACCAGTGATTTTACGCAGGGAGGTCAAGAGACCCAGTACTTC
CATSDFTQGGQETQYF
>once|TRBV5-1|TRBJ1-4|TRBD1
TGCGCCAGCAGCCCGGGACAGGGGGGTGAAAAACTGTTTTTT
CASSPGQGGEKLFF
>once|TRBV7-6|TRBJ2-3|TRBD1
TGTGCCAGCAGCCGCGACAGGGACCGACCTTCGACAGATACGCAGTATTTT
CASSRDRDRPSTDTQYF
>.|TRBV4-3|TRBJ2-2|.
TGCGCCAGCAGCCCCCAACCTGGCGGAGGAGGTAACACCGGGGAGCTGTTTTTT
CASSPQPGGGGNTGELFF
>.|TRBV9|TRBJ2-2|TRBD2
TGTGCCAGCAGTGGGACTAGCGGGAGAGGGACCGGGGAGCTGTTTTTT
CASSGTSGRGTGELFF
>.|TRBV18|TRBJ1-2|TRBD1
TGTGCCAGCTCAACTTCGACAGGGGGCAATGGCTACACCTTC
CASSTSTGGNGYTF
>.|TRBV5-4|TRBJ2-7|TRBD1
TGTGCCAGCAGCTTACCCGGGACAGTTGACGAGCAGTACTTC
CASSLPGTVDEQYF
>.|TRBV7-2|TRBJ1-1|TRBD1
TGTGCCAGCAGCCCGGACAGGGGAGCTTACACTGAAGCTTTCTTT
CASSPDRGAYTEAFF
>.|TRBV2|TRBJ1-4|TRBD1
TGTGCCAGCAGGGGGACAGGGAGAGAAAAACTGTTTTTT
CASRGTGREKLFF
>.|TRBV7-9|TRBJ1-2|TRBD1
TGTGCCAGCAGCTTCCCCGACAGGGCTAACTATGGCTACACCTTC
CASSFPDRANYGYTF
>once|TRBV4-1|TRBJ2-7|TRBD1
TGCGCCAGCAGCCCTAACTCGGGACAGGGGGCTCACGAGCAGTACTTC
CASSPNSGQGAHEQYF
>.|TRBV4-1|TRBJ2-2|.
TGCGCCAGCAGCCAAGAAGGCCTAGCTGGGGAGCTGTTTTTT
CASSQEGLAGELFF